This T cell receptor (beta chain) is from a study of tumor and adjacent non-tumor tissue in lung cancer (dated by TCRdb to the late 2010s). Notes on the research overall: By cancer type, the cohort comprised eleven to twelve adenocarcinoma patients, 2 squamous cell carcinoma patients and 1 small cell lung cancer patient. For each patient, one tumor sample and one normal lung sample were taken, giving about 29 paired specimens that underwent TCRbeta CDR3 sequencing. Using bulk TCRbeta repertoires from approximately 15 lung cancer patients, the study set lung tumor tissue side by side with matched distant non-tumor lung tissue. The approximately 15 enrolled patients, of whom 10 were men and 5 were women, were aged 31 to 76 years and were diagnosed with TNM stage I to III disease. Sequencing generated a total of about 130,000,000 productive TCRbeta reads, averaging about 4.17 million reads per sample. Study-level results and caveats: Because peripheral blood was not sequenced, blood TCRbeta repertoires in the lung cancer patients of the study were not examined. The top 100 clones made up a significantly larger cumulative share of the repertoire in normal lung than in tumor tissue. Neither the sequencing platform nor unique molecular identifiers are mentioned in the methods. Tumor tissue showed significantly greater TCR diversity (inverse Simpson) than normal lung tissue (approximately 430 vs 150, P = 0.0075, Mann-Whitney U test). The cohort had only around 14 patients, and the authors noted that larger samples and more detailed clinical data are needed. Significantly higher TCR diversity was found in younger patients, and higher tumor TCR diversity was associated with shorter overall and disease-free survival.

RNA was isolated from bulk, unsorted tissue, and RNA quality was assessed with a NanoDrop ND-1000 and an Agilent 2100. Distant non-tumor tissue taken more than 3 cm from the tumor edge was used as the normal lung sample. The donors were newly diagnosed lung cancer patients admitted for thoracic surgery in China from August to November 2014 who had not received prior chemotherapy. Anyone who had undergone radiotherapy or chemotherapy before, or who had another cancer at the same time, was left out of the study. Surgical tissue pieces of roughly 1-2 cm3 were preserved in RNAlater solution and stored at -80 °C until use. The germline ends are 22 bases apart after V is trimmed by 4 bases and J by 0 bases. CDR1 and CDR2 (SQVTM, ANQGSEA) derive from the germline V gene. Counted from cysteine to phenylalanine, this CDR3 has 18 amino acids. Just CDR3 DNA is preserved here, 54 bases in frame from base 1. About this clonotype: Its antigen specificity is not known. The sample holds no much larger clone one base away, and base qualities are not on file.

Libraries were built with multiplex PCR. Instrument used: Illumina HiSeq 2500. TCRbeta libraries were constructed through three rounds of nested PCR with primers (Table S4) according to protocols adapted from ARM-PCR. Before sequencing, PCR products of 200-500 bp were excised from the gel and purified with the QIAquick gel extraction kit. The authors' analysis ran thus. Trimmomatic was used to clean the reads, FLASH was used to merge the reads into complete CDR3 sequences, and MiTCR was used to assign the reads to V(D)J germline segments. Clonal diversity was calculated as the inverse Simpson's index using VDJtools. Productive reads were defined as in-frame sequences without a premature stop codon. TCRdb trimmed public reads at Q25 via fastp, called clones via MiXCR and kept in-frame beta chains. Rows are unified per CDR3 protein, each entry keeping the most common DNA and genes. The V and J calls were not made by the authors but by TCRdb's processing. The table for this sample lists more than 45,000 distinct CDR3 sequences; more than 55% of them were counted only once. The ten top clones hold approximately 30% of the sample.

The TCR was taken from a woman aged 70-85 years with non-small cell lung cancer. The chain uses TRBV29-1 and TRBJ2-1; the D gene remains uncertain. The sequenced material came from distant non-tumor lung tissue. DNA sequence: TGCAGCGTTGGAGGTATACCCTTTAGCACCAGCTCCTACAATGAGCAGTTCTTC. It translates to CSVGGIPFSTSSYNEQFF.